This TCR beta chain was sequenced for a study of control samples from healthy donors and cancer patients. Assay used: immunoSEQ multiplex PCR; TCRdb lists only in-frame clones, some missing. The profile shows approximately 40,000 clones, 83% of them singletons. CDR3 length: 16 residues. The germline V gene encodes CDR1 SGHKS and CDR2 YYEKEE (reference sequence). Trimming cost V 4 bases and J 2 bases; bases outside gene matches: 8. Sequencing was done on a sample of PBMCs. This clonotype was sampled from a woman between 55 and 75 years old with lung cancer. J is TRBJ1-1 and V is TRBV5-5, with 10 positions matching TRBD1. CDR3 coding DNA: TGTGCCAGCAGCAGACAGGGGGCTATAGGTAACACTGAAGCTTTCTTT. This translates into CASSRQGAIGNTEAFF.